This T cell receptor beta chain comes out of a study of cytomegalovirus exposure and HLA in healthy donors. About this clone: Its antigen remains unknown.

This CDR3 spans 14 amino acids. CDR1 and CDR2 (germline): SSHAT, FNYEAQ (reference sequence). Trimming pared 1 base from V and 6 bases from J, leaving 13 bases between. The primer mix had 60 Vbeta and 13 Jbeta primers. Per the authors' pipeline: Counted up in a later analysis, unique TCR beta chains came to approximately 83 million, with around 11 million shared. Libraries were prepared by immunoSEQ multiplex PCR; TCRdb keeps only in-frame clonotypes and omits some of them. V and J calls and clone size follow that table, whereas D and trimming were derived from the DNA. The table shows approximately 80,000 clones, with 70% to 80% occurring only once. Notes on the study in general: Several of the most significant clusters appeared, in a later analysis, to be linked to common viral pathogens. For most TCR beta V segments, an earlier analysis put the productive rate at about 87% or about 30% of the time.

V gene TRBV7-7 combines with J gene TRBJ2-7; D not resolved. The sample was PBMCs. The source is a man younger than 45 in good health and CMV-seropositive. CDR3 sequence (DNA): TGTGCCAGCAGCTTAGACGAGGCCGGCGCCGAGCAGTACTTC. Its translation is CASSLDEAGAEQYF.